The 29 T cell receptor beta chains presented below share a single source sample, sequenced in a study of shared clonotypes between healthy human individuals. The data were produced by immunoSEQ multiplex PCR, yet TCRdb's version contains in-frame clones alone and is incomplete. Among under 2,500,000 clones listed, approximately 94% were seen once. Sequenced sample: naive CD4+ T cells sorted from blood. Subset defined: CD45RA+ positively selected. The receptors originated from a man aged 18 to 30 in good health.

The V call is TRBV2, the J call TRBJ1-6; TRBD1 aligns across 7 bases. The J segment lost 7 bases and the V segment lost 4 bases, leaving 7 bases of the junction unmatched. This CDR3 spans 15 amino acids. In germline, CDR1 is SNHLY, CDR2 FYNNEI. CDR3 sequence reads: CASSGQGRSNSPLHF. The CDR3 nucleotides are TGTGCCAGCAGTGGACAGGGCCGCTCGAATTCACCCCTCCACTTT.

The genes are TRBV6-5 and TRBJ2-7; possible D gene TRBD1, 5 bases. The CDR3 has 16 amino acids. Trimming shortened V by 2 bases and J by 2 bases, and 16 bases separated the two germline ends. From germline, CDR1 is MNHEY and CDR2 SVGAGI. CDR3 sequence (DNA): TGTGCCAGCAGTTACGGAGCCTTCACAGGAGCCTACGAGCAGTACTTC. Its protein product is CASSYGAFTGAYEQYF.

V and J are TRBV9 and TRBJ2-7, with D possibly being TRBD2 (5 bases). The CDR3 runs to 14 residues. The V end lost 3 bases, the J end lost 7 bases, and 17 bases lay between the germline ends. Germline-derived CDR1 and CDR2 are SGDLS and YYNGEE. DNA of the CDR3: TGTGCCAGCAGCGCAGACCGGGATCAAAAGGAGCAGTACTTC. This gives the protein CASSADRDQKEQYF.

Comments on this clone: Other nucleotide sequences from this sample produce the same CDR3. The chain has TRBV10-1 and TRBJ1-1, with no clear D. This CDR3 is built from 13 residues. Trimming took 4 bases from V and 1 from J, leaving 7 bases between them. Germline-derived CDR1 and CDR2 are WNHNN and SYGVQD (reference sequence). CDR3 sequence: CASSVEGNTEAFF. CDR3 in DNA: TGCGCCAGCAGTGTAGAGGGGAACACTGAAGCTTTCTTT.

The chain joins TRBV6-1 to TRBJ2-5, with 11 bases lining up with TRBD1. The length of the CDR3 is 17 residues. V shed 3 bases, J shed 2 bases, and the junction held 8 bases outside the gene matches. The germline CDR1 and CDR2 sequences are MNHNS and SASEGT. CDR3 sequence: CASSEGFGTGGQETQYF. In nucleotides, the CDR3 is TGTGCCAGCAGTGAGGGGTTCGGGACAGGGGGTCAAGAGACCCAGTACTTC.

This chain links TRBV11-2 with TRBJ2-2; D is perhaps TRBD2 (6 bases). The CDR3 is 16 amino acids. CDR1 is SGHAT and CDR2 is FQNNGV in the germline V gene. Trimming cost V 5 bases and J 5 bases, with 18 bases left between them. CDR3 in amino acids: CASSPGPWGETGELFF. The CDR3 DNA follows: TGTGCCAGCAGCCCCGGACCATGGGGGGAGACCGGGGAGCTGTTTTTT.

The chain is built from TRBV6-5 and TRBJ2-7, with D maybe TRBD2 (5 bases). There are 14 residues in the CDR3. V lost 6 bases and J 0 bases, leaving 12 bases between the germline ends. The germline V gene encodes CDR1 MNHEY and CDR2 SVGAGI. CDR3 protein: CASRRGKLSYEQYF. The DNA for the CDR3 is TGTGCCAGCAGACGAGGGAAACTCTCCTACGAGCAGTACTTC.

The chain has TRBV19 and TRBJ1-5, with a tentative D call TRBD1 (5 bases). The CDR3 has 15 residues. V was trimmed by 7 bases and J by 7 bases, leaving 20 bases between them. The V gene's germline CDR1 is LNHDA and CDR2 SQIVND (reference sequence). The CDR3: CASMIGALGGQPQHF. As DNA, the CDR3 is TGTGCCAGTATGATCGGGGCCTTGGGGGGACAGCCCCAGCATTTT.

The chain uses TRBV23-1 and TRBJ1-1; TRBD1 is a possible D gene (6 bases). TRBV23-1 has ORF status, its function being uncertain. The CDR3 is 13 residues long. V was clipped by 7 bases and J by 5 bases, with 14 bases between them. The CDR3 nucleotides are TGCGCCAGCACCCTACCGAGGGGGACTGAAGCTTTCTTT. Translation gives CASTLPRGTEAFF.

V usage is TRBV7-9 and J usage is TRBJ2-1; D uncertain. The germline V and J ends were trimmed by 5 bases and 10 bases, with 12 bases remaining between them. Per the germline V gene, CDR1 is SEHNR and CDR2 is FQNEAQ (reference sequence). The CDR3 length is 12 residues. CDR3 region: CASSPDIGEQFF. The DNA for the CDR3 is TGTGCCAGCAGCCCTGACATAGGCGAGCAGTTCTTC. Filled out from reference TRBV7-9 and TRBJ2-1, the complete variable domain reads DTGVSQNPRHKITKRGQNVTFRCDPISEHNRLYWYRQTLGQGPEFLTYFQNEAQLEKSRLLSDRFSAERPKGSFSTLEIQRTEQGDSAMYLCASSPDIGEQFFGPGTRLTVL.

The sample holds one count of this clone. In DNA, the CDR3 is TGTGCCAGCAGTGCCGTGAACTCCTACAATGAGCAGTTCTTC. This encodes CASSAVNSYNEQFF. The V call is TRBV6-1, the J call TRBJ2-1; D not resolved. The CDR3 length is 14 residues. CDR1 is MNHNS, CDR2 SASEGT, per germline. V lost 4 bases and J lost 0, with 7 bases in between.

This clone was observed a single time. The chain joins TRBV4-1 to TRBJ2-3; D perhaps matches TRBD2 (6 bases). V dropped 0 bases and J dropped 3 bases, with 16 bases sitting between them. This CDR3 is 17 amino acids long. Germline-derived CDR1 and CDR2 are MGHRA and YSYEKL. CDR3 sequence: CASSQDPGGSRTDTQYF. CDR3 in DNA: TGCGCCAGCAGCCAAGATCCCGGGGGAAGTAGGACAGATACGCAGTATTTT.

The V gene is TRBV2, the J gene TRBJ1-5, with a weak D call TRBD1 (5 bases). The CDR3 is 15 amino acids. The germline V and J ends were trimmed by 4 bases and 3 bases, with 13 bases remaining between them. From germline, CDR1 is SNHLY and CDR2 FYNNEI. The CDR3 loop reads CASSVARAPNQPQHF. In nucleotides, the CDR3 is TGTGCCAGCAGTGTAGCCAGGGCCCCCAATCAGCCCCAGCATTTT. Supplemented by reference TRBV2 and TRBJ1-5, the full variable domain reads EPEVTQTPSHQVTQMGQEVILRCVPISNHLYFYWYRQILGQKVEFLVSFYNNEISEKSEIFDDQFSVERPDGSNFTLKIRSTKLEDSAMYFCASSVARAPNQPQHFGDGTRLSIL.

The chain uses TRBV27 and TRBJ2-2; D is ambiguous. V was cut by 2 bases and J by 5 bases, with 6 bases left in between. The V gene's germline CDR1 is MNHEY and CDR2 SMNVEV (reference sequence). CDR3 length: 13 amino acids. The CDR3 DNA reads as TGTGCCAGCAGTTTAAGGGTAACCGGGGAGCTGTTTTTT. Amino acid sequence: CASSLRVTGELFF.

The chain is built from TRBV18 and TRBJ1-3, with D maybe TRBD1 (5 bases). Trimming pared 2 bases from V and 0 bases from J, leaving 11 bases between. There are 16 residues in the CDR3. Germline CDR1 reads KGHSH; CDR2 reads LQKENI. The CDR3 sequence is CASSPVAGNSGNTIYF. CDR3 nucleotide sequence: TGTGCCAGCTCACCAGTAGCAGGGAACTCTGGAAACACCATATATTTT.

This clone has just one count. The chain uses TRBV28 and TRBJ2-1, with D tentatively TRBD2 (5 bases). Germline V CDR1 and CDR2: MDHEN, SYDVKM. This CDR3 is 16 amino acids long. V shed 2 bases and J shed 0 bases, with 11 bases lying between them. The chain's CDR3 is CASSLQRFSSYNEQFF. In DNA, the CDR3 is TGTGCCAGCAGTTTACAGCGGTTCAGCTCCTACAATGAGCAGTTCTTC. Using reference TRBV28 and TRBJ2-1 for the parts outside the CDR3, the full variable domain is DVKVTQSSRYLVKRTGEKVFLECVQDMDHENMFWYRQDPGLGLRLIYFSYDVKMKEKGDIPEGYSVSREKKERFSLILESASTNQTSMYLCASSLQRFSSYNEQFFGPGTRLTVL.

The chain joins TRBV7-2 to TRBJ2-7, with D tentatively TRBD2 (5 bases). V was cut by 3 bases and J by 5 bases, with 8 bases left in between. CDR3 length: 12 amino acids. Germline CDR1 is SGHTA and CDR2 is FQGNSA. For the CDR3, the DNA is TGTGCCAGCAGCTTGGACTGGGACGAGCAGTACTTC. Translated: CASSLDWDEQYF.

Here the CDR3 reads CASSEGLLAGVFLQFF. The CDR3 nucleotides read TGTGCCAGCAGTGAAGGGTTGCTAGCGGGAGTATTTTTGCAGTTCTTC. The genes are TRBV6-1 and TRBJ2-1; TRBD2 agrees at 10 bases. V was clipped by 1 base and J by 12 bases; unmatched bases: 12. This CDR3 is 16 amino acids long. The germline V gene has CDR1 MNHNS and CDR2 SASEGT.

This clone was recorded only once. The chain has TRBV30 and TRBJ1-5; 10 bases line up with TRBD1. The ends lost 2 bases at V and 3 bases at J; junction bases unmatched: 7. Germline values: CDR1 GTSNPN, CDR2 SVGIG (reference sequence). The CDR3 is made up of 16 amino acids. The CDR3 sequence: CAWSYRDRGSNQPQHF. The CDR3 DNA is TGTGCCTGGAGTTACCGGGACAGGGGTTCCAATCAGCCCCAGCATTTT.

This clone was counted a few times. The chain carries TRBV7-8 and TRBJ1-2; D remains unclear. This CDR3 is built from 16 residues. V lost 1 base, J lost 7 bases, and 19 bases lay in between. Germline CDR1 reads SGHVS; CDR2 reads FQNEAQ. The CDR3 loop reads CASSLEQAAPWRGYTF. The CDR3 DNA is TGTGCCAGCAGCTTAGAGCAGGCGGCACCATGGCGTGGCTACACCTTC.

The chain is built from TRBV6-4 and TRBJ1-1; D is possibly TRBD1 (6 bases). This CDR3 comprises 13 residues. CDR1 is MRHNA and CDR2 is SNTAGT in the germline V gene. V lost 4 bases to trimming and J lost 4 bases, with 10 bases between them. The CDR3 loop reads CASSAQGGTEAFF. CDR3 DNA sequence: TGTGCCAGCAGTGCACAGGGAGGCACTGAAGCTTTCTTT.

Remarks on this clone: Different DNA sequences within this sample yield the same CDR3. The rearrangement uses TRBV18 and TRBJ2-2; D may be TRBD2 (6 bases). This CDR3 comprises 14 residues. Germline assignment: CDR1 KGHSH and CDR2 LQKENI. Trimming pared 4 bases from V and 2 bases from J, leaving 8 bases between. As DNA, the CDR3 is TGTGCCAGCTCACAGGGGACTAACACCGGGGAGCTGTTTTTT. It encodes CASSQGTNTGELFF.

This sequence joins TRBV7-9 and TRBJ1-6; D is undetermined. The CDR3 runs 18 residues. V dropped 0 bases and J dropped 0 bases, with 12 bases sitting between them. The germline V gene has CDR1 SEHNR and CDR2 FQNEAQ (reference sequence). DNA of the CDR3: TGTGCCAGCAGCTTAGCGTCGGGCAGACGCTCCTATAATTCACCCCTCCACTTT. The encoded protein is CASSLASGRRSYNSPLHF.

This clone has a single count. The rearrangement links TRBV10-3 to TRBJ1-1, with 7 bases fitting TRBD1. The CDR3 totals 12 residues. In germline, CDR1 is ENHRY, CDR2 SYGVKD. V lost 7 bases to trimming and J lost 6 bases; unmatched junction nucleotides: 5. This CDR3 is CAITMTGPEAFF. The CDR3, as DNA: TGTGCCATCACCATGACAGGGCCTGAAGCTTTCTTT.

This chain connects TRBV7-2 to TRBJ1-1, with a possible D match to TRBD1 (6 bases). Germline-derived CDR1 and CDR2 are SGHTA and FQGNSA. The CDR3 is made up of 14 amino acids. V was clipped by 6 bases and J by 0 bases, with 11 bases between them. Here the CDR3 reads CASRRTAMNTEAFF. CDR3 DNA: TGTGCCAGCAGGCGGACAGCTATGAACACTGAAGCTTTCTTT.

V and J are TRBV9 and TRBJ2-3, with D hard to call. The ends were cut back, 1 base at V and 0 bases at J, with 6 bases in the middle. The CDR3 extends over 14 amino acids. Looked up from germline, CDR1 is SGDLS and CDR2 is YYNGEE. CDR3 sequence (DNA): TGTGCCAGCAGCGTATGGGGTAGCACAGATACGCAGTATTTT. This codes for CASSVWGSTDTQYF.

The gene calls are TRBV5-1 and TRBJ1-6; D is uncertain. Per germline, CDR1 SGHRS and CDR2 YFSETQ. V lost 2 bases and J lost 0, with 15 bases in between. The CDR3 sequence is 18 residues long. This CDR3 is CASSLGGSAGSYNSPLHF. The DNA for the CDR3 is TGCGCCAGCAGCTTAGGCGGGTCAGCAGGCTCCTATAATTCACCCCTCCACTTT.

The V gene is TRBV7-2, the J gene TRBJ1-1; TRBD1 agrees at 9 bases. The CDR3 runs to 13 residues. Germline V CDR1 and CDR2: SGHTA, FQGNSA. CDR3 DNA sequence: TGTGGCAGTCGGACAGGGGCCAACACTGAAGCTTTCTTT. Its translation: CGSRTGANTEAFF.

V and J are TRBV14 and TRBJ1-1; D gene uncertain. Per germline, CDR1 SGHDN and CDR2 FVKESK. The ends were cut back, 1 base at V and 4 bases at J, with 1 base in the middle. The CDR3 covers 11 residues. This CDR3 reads CASSQATEAFF. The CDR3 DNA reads TGTGCCAGCAGCCAAGCCACTGAAGCTTTCTTT.